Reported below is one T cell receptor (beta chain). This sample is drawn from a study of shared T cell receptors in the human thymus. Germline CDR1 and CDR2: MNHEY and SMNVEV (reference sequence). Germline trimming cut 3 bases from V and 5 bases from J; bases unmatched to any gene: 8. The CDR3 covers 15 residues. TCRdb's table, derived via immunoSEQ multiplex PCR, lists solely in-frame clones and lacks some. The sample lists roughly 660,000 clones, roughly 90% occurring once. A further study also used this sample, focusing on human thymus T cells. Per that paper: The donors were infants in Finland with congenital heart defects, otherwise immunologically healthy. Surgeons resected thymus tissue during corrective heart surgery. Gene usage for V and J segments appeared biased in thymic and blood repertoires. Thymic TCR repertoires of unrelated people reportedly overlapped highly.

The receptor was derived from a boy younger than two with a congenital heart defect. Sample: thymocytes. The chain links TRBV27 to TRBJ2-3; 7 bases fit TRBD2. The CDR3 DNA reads TGTGCCAGCAGTTTTCGGGCGGGAGATGGAGATACGCAGTATTTT. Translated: CASSFRAGDGDTQYF.